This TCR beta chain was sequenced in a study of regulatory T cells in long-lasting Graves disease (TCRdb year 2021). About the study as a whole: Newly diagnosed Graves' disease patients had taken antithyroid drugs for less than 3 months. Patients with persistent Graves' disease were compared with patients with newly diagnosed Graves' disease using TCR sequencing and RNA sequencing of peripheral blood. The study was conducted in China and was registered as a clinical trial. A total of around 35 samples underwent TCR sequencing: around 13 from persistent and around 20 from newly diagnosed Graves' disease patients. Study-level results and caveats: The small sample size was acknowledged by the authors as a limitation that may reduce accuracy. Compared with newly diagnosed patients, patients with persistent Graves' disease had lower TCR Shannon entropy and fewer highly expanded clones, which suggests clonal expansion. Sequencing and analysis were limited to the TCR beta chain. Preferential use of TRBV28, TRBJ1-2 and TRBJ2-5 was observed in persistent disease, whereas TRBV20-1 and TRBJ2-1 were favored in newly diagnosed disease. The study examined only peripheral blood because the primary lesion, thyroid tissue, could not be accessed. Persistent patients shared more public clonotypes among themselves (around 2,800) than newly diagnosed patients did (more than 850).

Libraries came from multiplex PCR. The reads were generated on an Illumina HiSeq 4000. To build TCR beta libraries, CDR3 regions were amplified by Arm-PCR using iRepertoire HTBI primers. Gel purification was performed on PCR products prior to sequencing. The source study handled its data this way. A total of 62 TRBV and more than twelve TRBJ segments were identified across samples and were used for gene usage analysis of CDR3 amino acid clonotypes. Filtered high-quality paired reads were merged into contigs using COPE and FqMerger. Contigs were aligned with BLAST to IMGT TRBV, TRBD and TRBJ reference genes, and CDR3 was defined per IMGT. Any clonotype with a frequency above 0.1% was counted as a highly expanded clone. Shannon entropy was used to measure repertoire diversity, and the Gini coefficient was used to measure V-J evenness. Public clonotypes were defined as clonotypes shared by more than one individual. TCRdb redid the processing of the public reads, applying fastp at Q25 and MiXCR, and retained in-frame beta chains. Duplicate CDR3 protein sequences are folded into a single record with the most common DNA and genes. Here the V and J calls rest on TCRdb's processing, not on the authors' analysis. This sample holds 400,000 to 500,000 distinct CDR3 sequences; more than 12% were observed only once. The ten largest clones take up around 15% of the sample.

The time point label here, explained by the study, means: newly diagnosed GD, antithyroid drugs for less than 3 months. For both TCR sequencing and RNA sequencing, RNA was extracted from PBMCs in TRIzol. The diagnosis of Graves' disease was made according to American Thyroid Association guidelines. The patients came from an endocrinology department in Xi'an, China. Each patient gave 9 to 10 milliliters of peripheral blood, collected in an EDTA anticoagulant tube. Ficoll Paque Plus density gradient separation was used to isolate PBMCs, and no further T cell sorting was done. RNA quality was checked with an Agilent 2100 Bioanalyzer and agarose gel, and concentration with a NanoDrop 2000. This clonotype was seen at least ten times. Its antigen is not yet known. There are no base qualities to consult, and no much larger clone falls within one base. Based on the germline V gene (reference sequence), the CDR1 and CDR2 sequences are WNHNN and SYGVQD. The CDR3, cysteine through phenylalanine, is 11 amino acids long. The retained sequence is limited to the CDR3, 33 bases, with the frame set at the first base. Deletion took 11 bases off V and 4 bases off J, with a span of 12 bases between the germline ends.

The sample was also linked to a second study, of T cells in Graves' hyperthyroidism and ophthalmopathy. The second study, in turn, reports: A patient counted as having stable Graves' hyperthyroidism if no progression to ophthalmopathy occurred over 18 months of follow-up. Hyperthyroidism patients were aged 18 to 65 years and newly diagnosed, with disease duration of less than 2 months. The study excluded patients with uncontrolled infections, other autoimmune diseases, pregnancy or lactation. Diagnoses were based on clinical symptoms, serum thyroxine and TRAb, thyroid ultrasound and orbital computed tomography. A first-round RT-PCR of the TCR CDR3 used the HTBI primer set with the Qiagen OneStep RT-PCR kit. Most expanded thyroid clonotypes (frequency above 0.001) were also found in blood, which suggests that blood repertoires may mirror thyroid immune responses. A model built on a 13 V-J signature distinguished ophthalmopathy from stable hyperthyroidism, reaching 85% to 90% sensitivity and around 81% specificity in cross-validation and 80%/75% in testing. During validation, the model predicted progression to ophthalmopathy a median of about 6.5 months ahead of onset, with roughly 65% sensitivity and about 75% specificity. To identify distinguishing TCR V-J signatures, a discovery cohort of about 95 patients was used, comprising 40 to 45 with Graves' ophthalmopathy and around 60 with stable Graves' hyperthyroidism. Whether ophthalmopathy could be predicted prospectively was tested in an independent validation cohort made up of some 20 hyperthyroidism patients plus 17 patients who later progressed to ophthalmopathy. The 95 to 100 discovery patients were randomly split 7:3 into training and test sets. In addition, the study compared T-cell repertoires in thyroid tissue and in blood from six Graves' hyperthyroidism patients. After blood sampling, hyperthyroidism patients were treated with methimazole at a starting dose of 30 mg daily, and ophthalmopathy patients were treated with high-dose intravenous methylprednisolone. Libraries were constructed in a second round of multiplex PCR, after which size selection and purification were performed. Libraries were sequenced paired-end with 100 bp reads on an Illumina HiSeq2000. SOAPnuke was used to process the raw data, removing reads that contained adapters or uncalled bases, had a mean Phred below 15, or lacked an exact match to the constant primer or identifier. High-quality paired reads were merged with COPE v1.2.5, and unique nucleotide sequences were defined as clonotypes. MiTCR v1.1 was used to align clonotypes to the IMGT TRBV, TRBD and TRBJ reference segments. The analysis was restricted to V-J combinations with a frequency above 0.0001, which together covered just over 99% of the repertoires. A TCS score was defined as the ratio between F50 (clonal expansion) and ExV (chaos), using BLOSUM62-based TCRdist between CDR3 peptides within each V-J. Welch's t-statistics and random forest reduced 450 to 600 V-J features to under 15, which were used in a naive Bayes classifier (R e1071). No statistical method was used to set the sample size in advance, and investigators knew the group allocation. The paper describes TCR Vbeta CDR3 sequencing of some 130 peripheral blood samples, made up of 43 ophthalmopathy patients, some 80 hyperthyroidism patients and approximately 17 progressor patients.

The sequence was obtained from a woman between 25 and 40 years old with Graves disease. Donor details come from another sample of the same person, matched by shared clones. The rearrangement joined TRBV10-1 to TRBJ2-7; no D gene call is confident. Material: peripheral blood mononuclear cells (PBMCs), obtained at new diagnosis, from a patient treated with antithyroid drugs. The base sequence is TGCGCCTCAGCACGGGCTTACGAGCAGTACTTC. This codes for CASARAYEQYF.